This T cell receptor (beta chain) was sequenced during a study of long-term antiretroviral therapy in people with HIV. Germline values: CDR1 MNHNS, CDR2 SASEGT. Trimming pared 6 bases from V and 2 bases from J, leaving 15 bases between. This CDR3 comprises 15 residues. Survey-level immunoSEQ v3.0 assays were run. Assay used: immunoSEQ multiplex PCR; TCRdb lists only in-frame clones, some missing. This table holds tens of thousands of clones, 88% found once. This chain joins TRBV6-1 and TRBJ2-3; D unclear. Sequenced here: unsorted PBMCs, sampled roughly 5 years before starting antiretroviral therapy. The sequence was collected from a man aged 45 to 65 with HIV. The CDR3 nucleotides read TGTGCCAGCAGGATGATAGCTGAACCCACAGATACGCAGTATTTT. As protein: CASRMIAEPTDTQYF.